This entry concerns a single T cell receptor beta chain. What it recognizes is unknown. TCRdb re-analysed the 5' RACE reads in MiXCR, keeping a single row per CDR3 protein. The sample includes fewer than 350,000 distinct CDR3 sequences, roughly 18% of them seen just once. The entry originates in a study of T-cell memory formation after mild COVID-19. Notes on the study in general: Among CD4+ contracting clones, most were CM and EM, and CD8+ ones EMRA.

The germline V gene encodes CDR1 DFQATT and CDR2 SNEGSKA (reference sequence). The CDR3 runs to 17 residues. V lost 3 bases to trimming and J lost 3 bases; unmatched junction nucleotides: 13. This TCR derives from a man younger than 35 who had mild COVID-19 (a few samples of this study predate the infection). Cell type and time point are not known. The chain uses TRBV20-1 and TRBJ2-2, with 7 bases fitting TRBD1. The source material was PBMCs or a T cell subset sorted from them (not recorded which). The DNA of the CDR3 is TGCAGTGCTAGCAGGGGATTCGACAGGGCATACACCGGGGAGCTGTTTTTT. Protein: CSASRGFDRAYTGELFF.